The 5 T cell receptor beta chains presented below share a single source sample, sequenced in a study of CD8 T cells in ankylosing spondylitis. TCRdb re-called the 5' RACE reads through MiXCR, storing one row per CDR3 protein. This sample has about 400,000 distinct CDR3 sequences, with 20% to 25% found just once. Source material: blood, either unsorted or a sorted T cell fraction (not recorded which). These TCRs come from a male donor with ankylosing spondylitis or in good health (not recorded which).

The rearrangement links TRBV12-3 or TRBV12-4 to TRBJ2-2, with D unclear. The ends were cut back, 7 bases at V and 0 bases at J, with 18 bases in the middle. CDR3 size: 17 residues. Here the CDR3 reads CASNPAHSIANTGELFF. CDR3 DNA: TGTGCCAGCAACCCAGCCCACTCTATCGCGAACACCGGGGAGCTGTTTTTT.

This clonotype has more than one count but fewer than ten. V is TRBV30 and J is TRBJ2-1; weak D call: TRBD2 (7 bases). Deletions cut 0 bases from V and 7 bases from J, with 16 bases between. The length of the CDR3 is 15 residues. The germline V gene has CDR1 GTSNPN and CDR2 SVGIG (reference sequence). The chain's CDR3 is CAWSVEGGAQNEQFF. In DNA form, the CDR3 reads TGTGCCTGGAGTGTCGAAGGGGGGGCGCAGAATGAGCAGTTCTTC. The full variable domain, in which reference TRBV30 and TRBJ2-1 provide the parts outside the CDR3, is SQTIHQWPATLVQPVGSPLSLECTVEGTSNPNLYWYRQAAGRGLQLLFYSVGIGQISSEVPQNLSASRPQDRQFILSSKKLLLSDSGFYLCAWSVEGGAQNEQFFGPGTRLTVL.

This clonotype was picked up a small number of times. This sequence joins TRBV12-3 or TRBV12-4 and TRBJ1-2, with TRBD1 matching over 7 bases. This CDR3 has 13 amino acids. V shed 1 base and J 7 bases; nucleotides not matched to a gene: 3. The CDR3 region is CASSLDRGFGYTF. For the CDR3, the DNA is TGTGCCAGCAGTTTAGACAGGGGATTTGGCTACACCTTC.

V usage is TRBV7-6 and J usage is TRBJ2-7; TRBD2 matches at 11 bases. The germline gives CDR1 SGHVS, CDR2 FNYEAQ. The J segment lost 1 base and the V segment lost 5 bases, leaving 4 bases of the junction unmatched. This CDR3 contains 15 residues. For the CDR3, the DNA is TGTGCCAGCAGCCTACTAGCGGGGGCGTCCTACGAGCAGTACTTC. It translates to CASSLLAGASYEQYF.

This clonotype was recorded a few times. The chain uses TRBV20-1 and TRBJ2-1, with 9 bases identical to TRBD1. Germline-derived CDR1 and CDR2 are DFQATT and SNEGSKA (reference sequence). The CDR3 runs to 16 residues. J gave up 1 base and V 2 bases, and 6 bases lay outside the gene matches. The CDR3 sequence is CSARSRTGVSYNEQFF. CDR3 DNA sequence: TGCAGTGCTAGATCTCGGACAGGGGTATCCTACAATGAGCAGTTCTTC.